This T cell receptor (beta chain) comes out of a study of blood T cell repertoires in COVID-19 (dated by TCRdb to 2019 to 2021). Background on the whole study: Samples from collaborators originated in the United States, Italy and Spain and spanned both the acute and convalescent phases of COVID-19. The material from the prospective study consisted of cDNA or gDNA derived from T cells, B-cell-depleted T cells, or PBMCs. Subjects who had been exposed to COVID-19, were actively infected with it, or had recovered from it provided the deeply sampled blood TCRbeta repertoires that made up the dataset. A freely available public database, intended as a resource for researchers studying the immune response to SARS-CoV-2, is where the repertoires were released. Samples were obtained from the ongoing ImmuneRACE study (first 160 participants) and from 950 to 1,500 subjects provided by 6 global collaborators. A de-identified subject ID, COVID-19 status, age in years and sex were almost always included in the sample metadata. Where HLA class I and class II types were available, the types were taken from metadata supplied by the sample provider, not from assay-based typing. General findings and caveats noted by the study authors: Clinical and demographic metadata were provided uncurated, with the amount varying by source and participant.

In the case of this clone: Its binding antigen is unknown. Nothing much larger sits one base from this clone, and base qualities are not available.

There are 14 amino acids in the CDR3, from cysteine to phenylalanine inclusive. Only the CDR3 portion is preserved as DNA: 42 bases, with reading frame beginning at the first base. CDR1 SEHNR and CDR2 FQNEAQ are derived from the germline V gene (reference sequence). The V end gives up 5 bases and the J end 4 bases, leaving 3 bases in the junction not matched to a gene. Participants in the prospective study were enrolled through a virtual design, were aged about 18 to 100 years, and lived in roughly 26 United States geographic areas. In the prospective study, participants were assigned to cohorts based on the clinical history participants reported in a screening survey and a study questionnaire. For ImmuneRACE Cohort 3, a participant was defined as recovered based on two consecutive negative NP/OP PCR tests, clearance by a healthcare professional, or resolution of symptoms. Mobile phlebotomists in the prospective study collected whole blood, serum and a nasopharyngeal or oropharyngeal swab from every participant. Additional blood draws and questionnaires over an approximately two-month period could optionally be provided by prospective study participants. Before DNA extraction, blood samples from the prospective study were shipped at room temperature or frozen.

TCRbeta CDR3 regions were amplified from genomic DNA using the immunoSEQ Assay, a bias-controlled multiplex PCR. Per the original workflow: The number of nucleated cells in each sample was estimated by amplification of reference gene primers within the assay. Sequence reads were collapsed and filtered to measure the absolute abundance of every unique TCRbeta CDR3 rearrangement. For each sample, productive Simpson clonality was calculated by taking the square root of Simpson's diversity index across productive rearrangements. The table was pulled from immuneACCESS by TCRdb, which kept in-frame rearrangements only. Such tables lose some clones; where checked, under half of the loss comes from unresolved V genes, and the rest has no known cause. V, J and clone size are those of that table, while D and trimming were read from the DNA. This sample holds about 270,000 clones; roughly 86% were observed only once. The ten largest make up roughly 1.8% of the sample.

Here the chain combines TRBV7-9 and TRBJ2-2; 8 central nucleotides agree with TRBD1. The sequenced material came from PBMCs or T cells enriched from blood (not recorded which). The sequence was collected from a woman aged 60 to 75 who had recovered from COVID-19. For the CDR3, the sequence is CASSPGGPTGELFF. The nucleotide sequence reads TGTGCCAGCAGCCCAGGGGGCCCCACCGGGGAGCTGTTTTTT.